A single T cell receptor (beta chain) is shown here with its context. What it binds is not known. This sample is drawn from a study of cytomegalovirus exposure and HLA in healthy donors. Study results and limitations: Under in vitro conditions, three CMV-associated chains were confirmed as specific for CMV antigens. The investigators catalogued 164 TCR beta chains as cytomegalovirus-associated. The classifier, whose performance was assessed in both the original and validation cohorts, reportedly diagnosed cytomegalovirus status with high specificity and sensitivity.

CDR1 is LNHDA, CDR2 SQIVND, per germline (reference sequence). With 6 bases removed from V and 8 bases from J, the gap between germline ends came to 10 bases. This CDR3 has 11 amino acids. Among the 110 or so subjects of the validation cohort, separate from the approximately 700-subject first cohort, were the donors. Sequenced by immunoSEQ multiplex PCR; TCRdb stores in-frame clones only, minus some. The table lists 150,000 to 200,000 clones, roughly nine tenths of them singletons, with about 6% in the top ten. This sequence joins TRBV19 and TRBJ1-2; D call uncertain. Sequencing used PBMCs. The source of this sequence is a woman aged 25 to 45 in good health and CMV-seronegative. In nucleotides, the CDR3 is TGTGCCAGTAGCACCACGGGGGGCTACACCTTC. Encoded protein: CASSTTGGYTF.